Listed here are 2 T cell receptor beta chains from one sample, sequenced in a study of radiation and T cells in renal cell carcinoma. Using immunoSEQ multiplex PCR, the repertoire was profiled, and TCRdb retains in-frame clones only, with some absent. The repertoire includes about 86,000 clones, about 85% of them detected once, and under 10% sits in the top ten. The time point is: blood 4 weeks post-SBRT, at nephrectomy. Treatment: 15 Gy SBRT to primary tumor, nephrectomy 4 weeks later. Sequenced here: blood, sampled from a patient whose treatment included radiotherapy and nephrectomy. The source is a man aged 45-60 years with renal cell carcinoma.

This chain connects TRBV7-9 to TRBJ2-3; TRBD2 is a possible D gene (5 bases). CDR1 is SEHNR, CDR2 FQNEAQ, per germline (reference sequence). This CDR3 comprises 15 residues. V was cut by 0 bases and J by 1 base, with 8 bases left in between. For the CDR3, the DNA is TGTGCCAGCAGCTTAGCTGACGGGGGCACAGATACGCAGTATTTT. This encodes CASSLADGGTDTQYF.

The chain carries TRBV29-1 and TRBJ2-7; D not resolved. The CDR3 is 12 amino acids. V shed 6 bases and J shed 0 bases, with 9 bases lying between them. CDR1 is SQVTM and CDR2 is ANQGSEA in the germline V gene. The CDR3 is CSVAVPSYEQYF. DNA of the CDR3: TGCAGCGTGGCAGTCCCCTCCTACGAGCAGTACTTC.